Described below is a single TCR beta chain sequence and its context. Antigen specificity is unknown. The sample originates from a study of shared clonotypes between healthy human individuals. Study-level background: The cohort comprised a couple of women and a few men. Their ages spanned 18 to 49 years. Study outcomes and limitations: The authors sampled blood alone, and tissue repertoires likely differ.

The CDR3 runs to 14 residues. Trimming shortened V by 1 base and J by 3 bases, and 9 bases separated the two germline ends. Germline loops: CDR1 SGHRS, CDR2 YFSETQ. Clones were read by immunoSEQ multiplex PCR, and TCRdb kept only the in-frame ones, dropping some. This table has roughly 680,000 clones, just under 75% appearing once. The chain has TRBV5-1 and TRBJ2-3; D may be TRBD1 (5 bases). The TCR sequence derives from a woman younger than 45 in good health. The sequenced sample consisted of memory CD4+ T cells sorted from blood. Subset reported: CD45RA-negative fraction. CDR3 sequence (DNA): TGCGCCAGCAGCTTGAAGGGGTTAACAGATACGCAGTATTTT. Protein sequence: CASSLKGLTDTQYF.